This T cell receptor (beta chain) was captured in a study of response to subunit inactivated influenza vaccine. Concerning this clonotype: What it binds is not known.

The CDR3 runs 12 residues. CDR1 MNHNS and CDR2 SASEGT come from the germline V gene. Trimming took off 2 bases at V and 9 bases at J, with 11 bases between the two ends. The study, taken as a whole, reports: The authors suggested that every seasonal influenza vaccination recruits few new T cells.

TCRdb re-derived calls from the RT-PCR reads in MiXCR, one entry per CDR3 protein. In the table there are about 540,000 distinct CDR3 sequences, about 15% of which are singletons. This receptor was taken from a middle-aged man who received an inactivated influenza vaccine. This chain links TRBV6-1 with TRBJ2-7; D ambiguous. The specimen comprised PBMCs from blood, sampled 11 to 12 days after vaccination. CDR3 region: CASSESGPRQYF. As DNA, the CDR3 is TGTGCCAGCAGTGAATCCGGGCCCCGGCAGTACTTC.